What follows are 21 T cell receptor beta chains derived from one specimen sequenced in a study of tumor-infiltrating lymphocytes in primary liver carcinoma. The roughly 20-34 mg bulk tissue piece was not sorted before simultaneous RNA and DNA extraction. Production of TCR beta cDNA used roughly 480 ng total RNA together with a constant-region primer. Construction of TCR beta libraries relied on three successive nested multiplex PCR rounds employing slightly modified ARM-PCR. TRBV1-TRBV30 forward and Cbeta reverse primers drove the first two roughly 10-cycle rounds. Via MiXCR, TCRdb re-called the multiplex PCR reads, giving one row per CDR3 protein. The profile shows roughly 80,000 distinct CDR3 sequences, 70% to 75% of them singletons. Source material: liver tumor tissue from sampling region 4. Described subset: tumor region T4, right-lateral pole. Receptor source: a woman aged 60-75 years with primary liver carcinoma and hepatitis B virus infection.

For this clonotype: This sequence may be a read error, since a much larger clone differs from it by one base. This chain connects TRBV7-9 to TRBJ1-1; tentatively, D is TRBD1 (6 bases). Germline CDR1 SEHNR, CDR2 FQNEAQ (reference sequence). This CDR3 has 17 residues. Trimming removed 5 bases from V and 3 bases from J, with 22 bases in between. The CDR3 region has the DNA TGTGCCAGCAGCCGCGTTAGTGCGGGGGCCATGGACACTGAAGCTTTCTTT. This translates into CASSRVSAGAMDTEAFF.

To note about this clonotype: One end of the junction fails to match germline, which may point to a read error. The rearrangement joins TRBV6-1 to TRBJ2-2; D is possibly TRBD2 (5 bases). Germline V gene lookup returns CDR1 MNHNS and CDR2 SASEGT. The CDR3 contains 17 residues. CDR3 loop: CASSELTRITNTGEMLF. CDR3 nucleotides: TGTGCCAGCAGTGAGTTGACTCGTATAACGAACACCGGGGAGATGCTTTTT.

This clonotype was observed once. A read error may produce the germline difference seen at one junction end. The CDR3: CVSSQEFLVDTQHF. The CDR3 DNA reads as TGCGTCAGCAGCCAAGAATTTTTGGTAGATACGCAGCATTTT. The gene calls are TRBV4-1 and TRBJ2-3; D is ambiguous. The J call is doubtful: the DNA matches TRBJ1-5 better. The germline V gene encodes CDR1 MGHRA and CDR2 YSYEKL. The length of the CDR3 is 14 residues.

The V gene is TRBV12-3 or TRBV12-4, the J gene TRBJ1-1; maybe TRBD1 (5 bases). The length of the CDR3 is 14 residues. In nucleotides, the CDR3 is TGTGGCGGCACCCGGGGCTCATTCGGCACTGAAGCTTTCTTT. Its protein is CGGTRGSFGTEAFF.

Notes on this clonotype: A read error may produce the germline difference seen at one junction end. The chain is built from TRBV4-2 and TRBJ1-2; maybe TRBD1 (5 bases). The CDR3 runs 16 residues. CDR1 is LGHNA, CDR2 YNFKEQ, per germline. The CDR3 sequence is CASNQEREIRGWGYIF. CDR3 in DNA: TGTGCCAGCAACCAAGAGAGGGAGATCCGGGGTTGGGGCTACATCTTC.

This clonotype was seen more than once but under ten times. This may come from a read error, since a much larger clone is one base off. The chain uses TRBV6-6 and TRBJ1-1, with TRBD1 matching over 8 bases. Germline assignment: CDR1 MNHNY and CDR2 SVGAGI (reference sequence). CDR3 length: 15 residues. CDR3 residues: CTSSWDRTMNTEAFF. The CDR3 DNA sequence: TGTACCAGCAGTTGGGACAGGACGATGAACACTGAAGCTTTCTTT.

The sample holds one count of this clonotype. Germline and junction disagree at one end, which may indicate a read error. This chain links TRBV6-2 or TRBV6-3 with TRBJ1-2; TRBD1 matches at 7 bases. The CDR3 is 13 residues long. Germline assignment: CDR1 MNHEY and CDR2 SVGEGT. The CDR3 reads CASRQRQGDGYIF. The CDR3 nucleotides read TGTGCCAGCAGGCAACGACAGGGAGATGGCTACATCTTC.

Points on this clonotype: The junction does not match germline at one end; this may be a read error. CDR3 nucleotides: TGCGCCAGCAGCTTGGGACAGCAAGAGGCCCAGTACTTC. Translating it yields CASSLGQQEAQYF. This chain joins TRBV5-1 and TRBJ2-5, with a weak D call TRBD1 (5 bases). Germline-derived CDR1 and CDR2 are SGHRS and YFSETQ. This CDR3 has 13 residues.

On this clonotype itself: A much larger clone differs by one base, so this may be a read error. V and J are TRBV7-9 and TRBJ2-1; TRBD2 matches at 9 bases. This CDR3 is built from 13 residues. Per germline, CDR1 SEHNR and CDR2 FQNEAQ (reference sequence). The junction had 11 bases not matched to a gene; V was cut back by 10 bases and J by 10 bases. The CDR3 region is CANRRTSETEQFF. The CDR3 DNA reads TGTGCCAACAGGAGGACTAGCGAGACAGAGCAGTTCTTC.

Remarks on this clonotype: A read error may account for a junction end that differs from germline. V gene TRBV11-2 combines with J gene TRBJ1-5, with D maybe TRBD1 (6 bases). Germline V gene sequence: CDR1 SGHAT, CDR2 FQNNGV. CDR3 length equals 15 residues. In DNA, the CDR3 is TGTGCCAGCAGCCTAGAAGCAGGGGATACTCATCCCCAGCATTTT. Its translation is CASSLEAGDTHPQHF.

A remark on this clonotype: A junction end diverges from the germline sequence, so it may reflect a read error. The chain recombines TRBV5-1 with TRBJ2-5; D gene unclear. In germline, CDR1 is SGHRS, CDR2 YFSETQ. The CDR3 runs 14 residues. CDR3 loop: CAGRLGPTQETQYF. DNA for the CDR3: TGCGCCGGCAGGTTAGGACCCACTCAAGAGACCCAGTACTTC.

Concerning this clonotype itself: At one boundary the junction diverges from the germline segment, which might be a read error. The V gene is TRBV29-1, the J gene TRBJ1-2; TRBD1 matches 8 bases. The germline V gene encodes CDR1 SQVTM and CDR2 ANQGSEA. The CDR3 totals 16 residues. CDR3 amino acids: CSVKDQGDRGLHGYTF. CDR3 sequence (DNA): TGCAGCGTTAAAGATCAAGGAGACAGGGGACTCCACGGCTACACCTTC.

A word on this clonotype: Likely a read error: the CDR3 ends without its conserved phenylalanine or tryptophan. This sequence joins TRBV6-1 and TRBJ2-2; 13 bases agree with TRBD2. In germline, CDR1 is MNHNS, CDR2 SASEGT. The CDR3 sequence is 14 residues long. The CDR3 bases are TGTGACAGCACTAGCGGGAGGGACACCGGGGAGCTGTTTTCT. Translating gives CDSTSGRDTGELFS.

Details on this clonotype: The junction departs from the called germline gene at one end, perhaps through a read error. The chain links TRBV11-2 to TRBJ1-6; D remains ambiguous. The CDR3 length is 13 residues. Germline lookup yields CDR1 SGHAT and CDR2 FQNNGV. The CDR3 is CASSFVTDSPLHF. DNA of the CDR3: TGTGCCAGCAGCTTTGTAACTGATTCACCCCTCCACTTC.

In regard to this clonotype: At one end, the junction sequence differs from germline, possibly due to a read error. J is TRBJ2-7 and V is TRBV12-3 or TRBV12-4, with 7 bases that match TRBD1. The CDR3 is made up of 15 amino acids. The chain's CDR3 is CANSIGQGDLYEQCF. CDR3 coding DNA: TGTGCCAACAGCATAGGGCAGGGGGATTTATACGAGCAGTGCTTC.

About this clonotype: Germline is not matched at one junction end, which may reflect a read error. CDR3 DNA sequence: TGTGCCAGCAGCCAGTGGAAGACGGTCTACGAGCTGTACTTC. It is translated as CASSQWKTVYELYF. The genes are TRBV13 and TRBJ2-7; D ambiguous. This CDR3 contains 14 residues. CDR1 and CDR2 from the germline V gene are PRHDT and FYEKMQ (reference sequence).

This clonotype came up many times. V gene TRBV19 combines with J gene TRBJ1-1; D is unresolved. The CDR3 length is 14 residues. Germline CDR1 is LNHDA and CDR2 is SQIVND (reference sequence). Between the trimmed V and J ends, which lost 8 bases and 4 bases, there was a span of 17 bases. As DNA, the CDR3 is TGTGCCAGTCACACCGACCGGGCGAGCACTGAAGCTTTCTTT. Translation: CASHTDRASTEAFF.

This clonotype was seen a few times. Germline and junction disagree at one end, which may indicate a read error. The rearrangement uses TRBV5-1 and TRBJ2-5; D uncertain. This CDR3 has 12 residues. Per germline, CDR1 SGHRS and CDR2 YFSETQ. The DNA of the CDR3 is TGCCCCAGTAGCCCCAACCAAGAGACCCAGTACTTC. Its translation: CPSSPNQETQYF.

This clonotype was detected ten times or more. The chain recombines TRBV7-9 with TRBJ2-5; perhaps D is TRBD1 or TRBD2 (5 bases each). Germline lookup yields CDR1 SEHNR and CDR2 FQNEAQ (reference sequence). V was cut by 7 bases and J by 5 bases, with 11 bases left in between. This CDR3 has 12 amino acids. The CDR3 DNA is TGTGCCAGCACCAGCCGGGACGAGACCCAGTACTTC. Its translation: CASTSRDETQYF.

This clonotype was counted between two and nine times. This chain joins TRBV4-1 and TRBJ1-3; D is undetermined. Trimming pared 6 bases from V and 0 bases from J, leaving 15 bases between. Germline lookup yields CDR1 MGHRA and CDR2 YSYEKL. CDR3 length: 16 residues. The DNA for the CDR3 is TGCGCCAGCAGTCCCGTGGACGACGGCTCTGGAAACACCATATATTTT. It codes for CASSPVDDGSGNTIYF.

The rearrangement uses TRBV28 and TRBJ2-7; possible D gene TRBD2, 5 bases. CDR1 is MDHEN and CDR2 is SYDVKM in the germline V gene. The V end was cut by 7 bases, the J end by 3 bases, with 19 bases between. The CDR3 has 15 amino acids. CDR3 in amino acids: CASNLGGAGFYEQYF. CDR3 in DNA: TGTGCCAGCAATCTTGGTGGCGCGGGCTTCTACGAGCAGTACTTC.